The sequence of this T cell receptor beta chain was determined in a study of naive and memory T cell subsets. The beta constant-region primer was an equimolar mix of two oligonucleotides covering TRBC1 and TRBC2. The ligated cDNA underwent four PCR rounds using SP2 and nested alpha and beta constant-region primers. In TCRdb, the UMI-ligation and nested PCR reads were re-called with MiXCR into one record per CDR3 protein. The table shows some 83,000 distinct CDR3 sequences, with under 15% occurring only once. This clonotype was counted only a few times. Its antigen remains unidentified. The CDR3 totals 12 residues. Looked up from germline, CDR1 is SQVTM and CDR2 is ANQGSEA. V dropped 4 bases and J dropped 0 bases, with 7 bases sitting between them. The study, taken as a whole, reports: Gini index rose across naive, CM, EM and EMRA in CD4 and CD8. Findings for naive and memory subsets could not be checked against ground truth. TCR abundance followed a power law differing between naive and memory subsets.

The sequencing input was central memory CD4+ T cells from blood. The receptor was derived from a human donor in good health. The chain is built from TRBV29-1 and TRBJ2-7, with D perhaps matching TRBD2 (6 bases). The CDR3 bases are TGCAGCGTTGTAGCGGTCTCCTACGAGCAGTACTTC. It codes for CSVVAVSYEQYF.